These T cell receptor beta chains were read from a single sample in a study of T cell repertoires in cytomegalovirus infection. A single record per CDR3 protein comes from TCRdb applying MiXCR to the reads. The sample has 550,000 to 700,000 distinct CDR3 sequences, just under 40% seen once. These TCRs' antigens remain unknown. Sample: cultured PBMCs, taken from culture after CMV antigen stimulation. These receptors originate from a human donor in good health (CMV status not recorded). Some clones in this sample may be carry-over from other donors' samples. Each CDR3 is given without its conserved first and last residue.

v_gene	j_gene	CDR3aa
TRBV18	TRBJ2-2	ASSPGQVSTNTGELF
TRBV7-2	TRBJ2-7	ASKTGQSYEQY
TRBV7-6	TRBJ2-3	ASSGTFTDTQY
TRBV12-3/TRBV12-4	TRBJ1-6	ASSLELRDSPLH
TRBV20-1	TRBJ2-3	SAGGQGSDTQY
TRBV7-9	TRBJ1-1	ASSSEGGGLLNTEAF
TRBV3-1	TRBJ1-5	ASSQIRGEQPQH
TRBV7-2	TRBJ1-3	ASSFLNSGNTIY
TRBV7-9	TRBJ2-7	ASSPTEGGPYEQY
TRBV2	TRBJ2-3	ASSEARDSTDTQY
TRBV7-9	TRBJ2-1	ASRFAEEYNEQF
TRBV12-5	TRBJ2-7	ASDPIQGNLTYEQY
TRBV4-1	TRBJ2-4	ASSQGVGTGRNIQY
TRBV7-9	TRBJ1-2	ASSLMTAGYT
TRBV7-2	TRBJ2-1	ASSLRRGTWGPGEQF
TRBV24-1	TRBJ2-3	ATSSGQGADTQY
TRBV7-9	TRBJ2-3	ASSPAGGRITDTQY
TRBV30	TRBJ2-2	AWKGLAGGRTGELF
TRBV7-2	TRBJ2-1	ASSLATSGLYNEQF
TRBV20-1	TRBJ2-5	SASSPGQGGTQY
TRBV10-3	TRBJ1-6	ATRGQINSPLH
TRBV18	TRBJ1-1	ASSPGGANTEAF
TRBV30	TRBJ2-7	AWSVPGRWY
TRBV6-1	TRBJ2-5	ASSERVYQETQY
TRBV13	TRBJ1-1	ASSIRQGLTSTEAF
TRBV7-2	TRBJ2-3	ASSQDRGADTQY
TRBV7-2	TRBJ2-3	ASSISSSTDTQY
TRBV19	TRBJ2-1	ASSTNPSGEQF
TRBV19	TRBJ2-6	ASSARLGVNSGANVLT
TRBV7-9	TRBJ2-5	ASSFQPPGQEY
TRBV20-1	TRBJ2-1	SAWGDPGGSHNEQF
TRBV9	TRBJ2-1	ASSAHSSGSLNNEQF
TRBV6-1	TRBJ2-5	ASSAVGQETQY
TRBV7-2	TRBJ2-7	ASSLSGGYEQY
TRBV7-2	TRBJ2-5	ASSLIYGQETQY
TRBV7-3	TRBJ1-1	ASLARSAEAF
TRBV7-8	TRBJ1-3	ASSPHSAGSGNTIY
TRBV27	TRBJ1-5	AILVVPNQPQH
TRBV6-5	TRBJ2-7	ASSYGGQGYAYEQY
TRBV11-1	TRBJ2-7	ASSGTGRKQY
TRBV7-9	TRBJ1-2	ASSLVAFGYT